This T cell receptor beta chain stems from a study of OX40 agonist ivuxolimab in advanced cancers. For the study at large: Earlier treatment with anti-PD-1, anti-PD-L1 or anti-CTLA-4 was permitted, and under 50% had received some.

Clones were read by immunoSEQ multiplex PCR, and TCRdb kept only the in-frame ones, dropping some. The data show 95,000 to 150,000 clones, under 95% seen once. This CDR3 has 11 residues. V lost 8 bases, J lost 2 bases, and 3 bases lay in between. The germline CDR1 and CDR2 sequences are MGHDK and SYGVNS. About this clone itself: The identical CDR3 is also encoded by other nucleotide sequences in the sample.

The material was CD4+ or CD8+ T cells sorted from blood, obtained in a trial of the OX40 agonist ivuxolimab. This clonotype was obtained from an adult with an advanced solid tumor such as melanoma, head and neck, liver or kidney cancer. The J gene is TRBJ2-2, the V gene TRBV25-1; D remains ambiguous. The CDR3: CASHNTGELFF. The CDR3 DNA follows: TGTGCCAGCCACAACACCGGGGAGCTGTTTTTT.